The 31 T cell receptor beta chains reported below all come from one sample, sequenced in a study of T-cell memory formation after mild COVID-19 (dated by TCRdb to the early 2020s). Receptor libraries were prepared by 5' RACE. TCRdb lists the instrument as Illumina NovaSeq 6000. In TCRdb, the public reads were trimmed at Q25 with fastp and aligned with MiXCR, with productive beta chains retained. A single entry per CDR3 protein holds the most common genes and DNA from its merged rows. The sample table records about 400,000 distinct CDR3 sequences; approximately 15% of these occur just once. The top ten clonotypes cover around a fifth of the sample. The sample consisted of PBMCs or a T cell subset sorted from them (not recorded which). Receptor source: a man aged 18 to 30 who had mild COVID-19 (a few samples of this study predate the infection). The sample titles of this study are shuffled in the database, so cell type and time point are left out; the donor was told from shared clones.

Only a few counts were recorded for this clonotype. CDR3 region: CATTGTRSYEQYF. CDR3 sequence (DNA): TGTGCCACCACCGGGACTAGATCCTACGAGCAGTACTTC. This chain joins TRBV27 and TRBJ2-7; 8 positions match TRBD2. Germline CDR1 reads MNHEY; CDR2 reads SMNVEV (reference sequence). V shed 10 bases, J shed 1 base, and the junction held 6 bases outside the gene matches. The CDR3 covers 13 residues.

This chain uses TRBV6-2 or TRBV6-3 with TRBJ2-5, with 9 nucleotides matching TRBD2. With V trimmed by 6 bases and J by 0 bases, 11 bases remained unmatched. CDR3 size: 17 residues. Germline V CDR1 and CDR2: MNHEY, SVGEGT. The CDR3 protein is CASSIEIAGAYQETQYF. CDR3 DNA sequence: TGTGCCAGCAGCATCGAAATAGCGGGGGCTTACCAAGAGACCCAGTACTTC.

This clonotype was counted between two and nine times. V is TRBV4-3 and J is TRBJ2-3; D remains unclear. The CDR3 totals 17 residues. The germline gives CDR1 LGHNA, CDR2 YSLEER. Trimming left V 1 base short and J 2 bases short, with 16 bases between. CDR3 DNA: TGCGCCAGCAGCCAAGCTATTTCCGCGGTGGTCACAGATACGCAGTATTTT. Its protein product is CASSQAISAVVTDTQYF.

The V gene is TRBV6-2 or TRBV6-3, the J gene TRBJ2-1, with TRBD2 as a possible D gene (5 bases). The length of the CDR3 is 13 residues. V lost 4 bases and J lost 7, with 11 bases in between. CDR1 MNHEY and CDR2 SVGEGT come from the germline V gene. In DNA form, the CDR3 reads TGTGCCAGCAGTTTGAGGGCCCTTAATGAGCAGTTCTTC. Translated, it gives CASSLRALNEQFF.

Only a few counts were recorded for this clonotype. The CDR3 protein is CAWKRLGYNEQFF. As DNA, the CDR3 is TGTGCCTGGAAGAGACTGGGCTATAATGAGCAGTTCTTC. This rearrangement joins TRBV30 to TRBJ2-1; D is unresolved. This CDR3 comprises 13 residues. V gave up 4 bases and J gave up 7 bases, with 14 bases separating them. The germline V gene has CDR1 GTSNPN and CDR2 SVGIG (reference sequence).

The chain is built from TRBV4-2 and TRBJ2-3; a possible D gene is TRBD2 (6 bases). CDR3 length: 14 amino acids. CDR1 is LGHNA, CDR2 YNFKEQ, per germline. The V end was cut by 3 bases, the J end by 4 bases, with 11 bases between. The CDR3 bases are TGTGCCAGCAGCCAGCCGGACTACTCAGATACGCAGTATTTT. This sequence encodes CASSQPDYSDTQYF.

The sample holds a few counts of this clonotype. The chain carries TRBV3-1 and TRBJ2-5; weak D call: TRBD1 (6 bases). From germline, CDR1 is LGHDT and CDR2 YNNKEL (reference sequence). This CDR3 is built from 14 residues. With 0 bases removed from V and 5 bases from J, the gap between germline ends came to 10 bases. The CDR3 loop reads CASSQDTRGETQYF. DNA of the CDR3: TGTGCCAGCAGCCAAGACACTAGGGGGGAGACCCAGTACTTC.

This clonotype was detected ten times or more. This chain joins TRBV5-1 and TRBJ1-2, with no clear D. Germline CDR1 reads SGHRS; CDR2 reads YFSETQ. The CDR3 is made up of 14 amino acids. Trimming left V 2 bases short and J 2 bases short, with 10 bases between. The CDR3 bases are TGCGCCAGCAGCTTAACCGGCCGAAACTATGGCTACACCTTC. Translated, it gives CASSLTGRNYGYTF. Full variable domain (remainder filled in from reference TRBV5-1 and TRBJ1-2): KAGVTQTPRYLIKTRGQQVTLSCSPISGHRSVSWYQQTPGQGLQFLFEYFSETQRNKGNFPGRFSGRQFSNSRSEMNVSTLELGDSALYLCASSLTGRNYGYTFGSGTRLTVV.

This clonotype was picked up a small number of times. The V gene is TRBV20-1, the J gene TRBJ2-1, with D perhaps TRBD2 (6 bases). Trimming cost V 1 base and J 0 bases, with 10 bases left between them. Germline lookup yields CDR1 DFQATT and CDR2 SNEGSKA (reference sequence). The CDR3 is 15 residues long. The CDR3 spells CSARAAGSSYNEQFF. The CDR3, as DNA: TGCAGTGCTAGAGCGGCCGGGAGCTCCTACAATGAGCAGTTCTTC.

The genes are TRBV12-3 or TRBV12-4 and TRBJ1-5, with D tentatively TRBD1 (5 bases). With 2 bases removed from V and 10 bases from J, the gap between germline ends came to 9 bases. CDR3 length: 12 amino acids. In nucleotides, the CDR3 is TGTGCCAGCAGTTTATTTGGGGGTCCCCAGCATTTT. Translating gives CASSLFGGPQHF.

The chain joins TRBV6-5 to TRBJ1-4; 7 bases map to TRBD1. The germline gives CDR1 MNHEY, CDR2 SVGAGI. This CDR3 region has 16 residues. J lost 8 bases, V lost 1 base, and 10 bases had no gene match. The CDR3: CASSYYTGEAGEKLFF. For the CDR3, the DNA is TGTGCCAGCAGTTACTACACAGGGGAGGCGGGCGAAAAACTGTTTTTT.

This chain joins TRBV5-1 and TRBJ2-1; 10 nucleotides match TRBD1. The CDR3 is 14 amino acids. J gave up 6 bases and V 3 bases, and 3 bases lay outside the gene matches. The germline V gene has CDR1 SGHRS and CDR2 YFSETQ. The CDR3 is CASSWGQGRNEQFF. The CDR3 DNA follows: TGCGCCAGCAGCTGGGGACAGGGGCGCAATGAGCAGTTCTTC.

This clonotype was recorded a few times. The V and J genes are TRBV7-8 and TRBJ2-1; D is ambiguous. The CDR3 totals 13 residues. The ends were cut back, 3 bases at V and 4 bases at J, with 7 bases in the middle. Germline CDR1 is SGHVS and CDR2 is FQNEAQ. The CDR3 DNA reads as TGTGCCAGCAGCTTTTCTAGGTACAATGAGCAGTTCTTC. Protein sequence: CASSFSRYNEQFF.

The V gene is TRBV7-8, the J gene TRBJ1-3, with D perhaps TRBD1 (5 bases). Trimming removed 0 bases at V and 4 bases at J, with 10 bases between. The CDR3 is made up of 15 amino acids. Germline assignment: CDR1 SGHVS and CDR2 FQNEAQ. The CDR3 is CASSLAGARGNTIYF. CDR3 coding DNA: TGTGCCAGCAGCTTAGCCGGGGCCCGAGGAAACACCATATATTTT.

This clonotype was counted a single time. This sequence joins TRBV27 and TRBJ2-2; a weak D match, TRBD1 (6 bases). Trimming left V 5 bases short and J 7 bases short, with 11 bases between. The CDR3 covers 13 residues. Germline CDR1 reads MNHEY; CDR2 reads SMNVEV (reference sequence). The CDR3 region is CASSLAGDGELFF. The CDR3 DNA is TGTGCCAGCAGTCTGGCAGGGGACGGGGAGCTGTTTTTT.

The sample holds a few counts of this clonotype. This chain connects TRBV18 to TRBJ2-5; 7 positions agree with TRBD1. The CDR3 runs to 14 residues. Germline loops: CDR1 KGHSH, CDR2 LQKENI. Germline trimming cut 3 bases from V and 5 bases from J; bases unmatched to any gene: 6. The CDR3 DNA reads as TGTGCCAGCTCACCCCGACAGGGTGAGGAGACCCAGTACTTC. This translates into CASSPRQGEETQYF.

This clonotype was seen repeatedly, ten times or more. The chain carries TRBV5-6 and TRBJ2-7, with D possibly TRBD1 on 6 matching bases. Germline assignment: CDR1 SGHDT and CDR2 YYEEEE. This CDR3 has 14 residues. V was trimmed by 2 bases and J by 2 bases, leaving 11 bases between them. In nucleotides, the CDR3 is TGTGCCAGCAGCTTAGGTGGGGGCCCCTACGAGCAGTACTTC. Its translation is CASSLGGGPYEQYF.

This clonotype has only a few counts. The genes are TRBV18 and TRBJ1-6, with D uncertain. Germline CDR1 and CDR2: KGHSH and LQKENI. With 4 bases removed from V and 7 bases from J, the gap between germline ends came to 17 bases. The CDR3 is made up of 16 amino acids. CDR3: CASSLRSQTENSPLHF. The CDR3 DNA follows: TGTGCCAGCTCACTACGGTCCCAGACGGAGAATTCACCCCTCCACTTT.

The CDR3 is CSARDPQTDNYGYTF. CDR3 in DNA: TGCAGTGCTAGAGATCCCCAGACAGACAACTATGGCTACACCTTC. The chain links TRBV20-1 to TRBJ1-2, with D possibly matching TRBD1 (5 bases). Germline V gives CDR1 DFQATT, CDR2 SNEGSKA (reference sequence). Trimming removed 0 bases from V and 2 bases from J, with 13 bases in between. This CDR3 spans 15 amino acids.

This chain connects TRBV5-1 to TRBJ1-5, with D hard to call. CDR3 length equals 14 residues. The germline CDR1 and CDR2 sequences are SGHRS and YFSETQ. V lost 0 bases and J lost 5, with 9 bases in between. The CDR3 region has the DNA TGCGCCAGCAGCTTGGATGCCCCAGATCAGCCCCAGCATTTT. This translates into CASSLDAPDQPQHF.

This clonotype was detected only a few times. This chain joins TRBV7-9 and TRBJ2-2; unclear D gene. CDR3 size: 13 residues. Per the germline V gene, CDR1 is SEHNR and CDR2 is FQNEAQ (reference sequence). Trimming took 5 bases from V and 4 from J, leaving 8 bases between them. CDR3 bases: TGTGCCAGCAGCCCCTGGCTCACCGGGGAGCTGTTTTTT. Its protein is CASSPWLTGELFF.

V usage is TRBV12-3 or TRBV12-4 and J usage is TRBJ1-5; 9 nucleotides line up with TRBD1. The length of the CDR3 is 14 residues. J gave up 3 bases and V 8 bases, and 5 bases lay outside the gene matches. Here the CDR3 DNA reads TGTGCCAGCGGGGACAGGGTCCTCAATCAGCCCCAGCATTTT. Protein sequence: CASGDRVLNQPQHF.

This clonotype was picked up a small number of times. CDR3 coding DNA: TGCGCCAGCAGCCAAGAGGGGCGCCCTGTGAACACTGAAGCTTTCTTT. Residues: CASSQEGRPVNTEAFF. The rearrangement links TRBV4-1 to TRBJ1-1, with D perhaps matching TRBD1 (5 bases). Germline values: CDR1 MGHRA, CDR2 YSYEKL. CDR3 length equals 16 residues. The ends were cut back, 0 bases at V and 0 bases at J, with 11 bases in the middle.

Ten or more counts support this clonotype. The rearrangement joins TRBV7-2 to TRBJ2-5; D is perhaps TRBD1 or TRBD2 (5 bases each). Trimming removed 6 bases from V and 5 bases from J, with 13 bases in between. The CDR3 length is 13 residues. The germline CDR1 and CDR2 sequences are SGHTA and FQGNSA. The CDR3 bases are TGTGCCAGCAGAACGGGACCGCGCGAGACCCAGTACTTC. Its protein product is CASRTGPRETQYF.

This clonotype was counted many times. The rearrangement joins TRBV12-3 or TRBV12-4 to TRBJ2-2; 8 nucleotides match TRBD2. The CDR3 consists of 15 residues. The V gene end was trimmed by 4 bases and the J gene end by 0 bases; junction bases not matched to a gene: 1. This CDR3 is CASSSRGANTGELFF. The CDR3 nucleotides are TGTGCCAGCAGTTCGCGGGGGGCGAACACCGGGGAGCTGTTTTTT.

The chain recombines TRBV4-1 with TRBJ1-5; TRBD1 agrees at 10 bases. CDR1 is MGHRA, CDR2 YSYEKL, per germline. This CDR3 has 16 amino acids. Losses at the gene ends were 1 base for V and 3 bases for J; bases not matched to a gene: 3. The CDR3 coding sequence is TGCGCCAGCAGCCAAGGACAGGGGGCGACCAATCAGCCCCAGCATTTT. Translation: CASSQGQGATNQPQHF.

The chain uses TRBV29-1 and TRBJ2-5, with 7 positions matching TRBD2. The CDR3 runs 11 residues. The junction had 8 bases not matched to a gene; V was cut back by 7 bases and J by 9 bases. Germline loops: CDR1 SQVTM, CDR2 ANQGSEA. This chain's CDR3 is CSAEGGVAQYF. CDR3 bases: TGCAGCGCCGAGGGAGGGGTGGCCCAGTACTTC.

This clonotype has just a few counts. For the CDR3, the DNA is TGTGCCAGCAGCCTTACGTCCCCAGATACGCAGTATTTT. This translates into CASSLTSPDTQYF. The chain links TRBV7-9 to TRBJ2-3; D remains unclear. Germline loops: CDR1 SEHNR, CDR2 FQNEAQ (reference sequence). The CDR3 sequence is 13 residues long. With 5 bases removed from V and 4 bases from J, the gap between germline ends came to 10 bases. Full variable domain (missing parts from reference TRBV7-9 and TRBJ2-3): DTGVSQNPRHKITKRGQNVTFRCDPISEHNRLYWYRQTLGQGPEFLTYFQNEAQLEKSRLLSDRFSAERPKGSFSTLEIQRTEQGDSAMYLCASSLTSPDTQYFGPGTRLTVL.

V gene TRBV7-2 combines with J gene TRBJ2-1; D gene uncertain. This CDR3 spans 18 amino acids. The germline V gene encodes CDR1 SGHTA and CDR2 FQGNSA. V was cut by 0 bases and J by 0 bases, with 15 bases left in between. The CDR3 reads CASSLAGRLPRSYNEQFF. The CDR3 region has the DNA TGTGCCAGCAGCTTAGCGGGAAGGCTTCCCCGCTCCTACAATGAGCAGTTCTTC.

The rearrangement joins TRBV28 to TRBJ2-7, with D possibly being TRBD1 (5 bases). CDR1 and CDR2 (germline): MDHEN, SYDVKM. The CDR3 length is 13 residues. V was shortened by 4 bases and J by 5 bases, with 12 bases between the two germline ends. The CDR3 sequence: CASSSNQGHEQYV. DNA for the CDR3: TGTGCCAGCAGTTCAAATCAGGGTCACGAGCAGTACGTC.

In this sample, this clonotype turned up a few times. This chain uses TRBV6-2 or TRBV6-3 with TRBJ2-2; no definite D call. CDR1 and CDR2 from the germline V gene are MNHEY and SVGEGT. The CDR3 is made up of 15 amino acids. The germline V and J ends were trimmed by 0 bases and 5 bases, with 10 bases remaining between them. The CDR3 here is CASSYSETATGELFF. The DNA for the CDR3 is TGTGCCAGCAGTTACTCAGAGACTGCGACCGGGGAGCTGTTTTTT.